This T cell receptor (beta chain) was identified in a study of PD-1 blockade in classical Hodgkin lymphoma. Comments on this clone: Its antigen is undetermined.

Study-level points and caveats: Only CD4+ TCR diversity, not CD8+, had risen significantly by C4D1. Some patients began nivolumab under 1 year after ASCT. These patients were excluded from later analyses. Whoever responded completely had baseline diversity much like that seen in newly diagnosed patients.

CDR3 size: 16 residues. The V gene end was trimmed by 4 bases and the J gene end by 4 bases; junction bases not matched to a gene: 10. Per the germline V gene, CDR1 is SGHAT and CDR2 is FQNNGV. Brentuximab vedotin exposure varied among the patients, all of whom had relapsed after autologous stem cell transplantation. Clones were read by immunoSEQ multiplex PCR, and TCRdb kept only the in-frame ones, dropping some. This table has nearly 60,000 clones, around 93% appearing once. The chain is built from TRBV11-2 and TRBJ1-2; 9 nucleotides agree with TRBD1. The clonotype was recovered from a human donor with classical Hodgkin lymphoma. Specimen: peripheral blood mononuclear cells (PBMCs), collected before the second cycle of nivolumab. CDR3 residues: CASSSTRQGGGYGYTF. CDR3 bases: TGTGCCAGCAGCTCGACCAGACAGGGGGGTGGCTATGGCTACACCTTC.